What follows are 10 T cell receptor beta chains derived from one specimen sequenced in a study of shared clonotypes between healthy human individuals. This table comes from immunoSEQ multiplex PCR, and its TCRdb copy is limited to in-frame clones, with some not included. There are about 960,000 clones in the sample; 76% occur only once, and approximately 1.5% lies in the top ten. Sequencing was done on a sample of memory CD4+ T cells sorted from blood. Subset described: CD45RA-negative fraction. These receptors were taken from a man between 18 and 29 years old in good health.

This chain links TRBV20-1 with TRBJ1-1; D unclear. Looked up from germline, CDR1 is DFQATT and CDR2 is SNEGSKA (reference sequence). The CDR3 is made up of 11 amino acids. CDR3 in amino acids: CTSTVNTEAFF. CDR3 DNA: TGCACCAGCACGGTGAACACTGAAGCTTTCTTT.

This rearrangement joins TRBV19 to TRBJ1-6, with 9 positions matching TRBD1. Germline CDR1 and CDR2: LNHDA and SQIVND (reference sequence). The trim removed 3 bases at V and 7 bases at J, leaving 7 bases unmatched. The CDR3 has 16 residues. The CDR3 sequence is CASSILAGTGNSPLHF. CDR3 nucleotides: TGTGCCAGTAGTATTCTGGCCGGGACAGGGAATTCACCCCTCCACTTT.

The sample holds a few counts of this clone. The chain couples TRBV7-9 to TRBJ2-3; a weak D match, TRBD2 (7 bases). CDR1 is SEHNR, CDR2 FQNEAQ, per germline (reference sequence). Trimming shortened V by 1 base and J by 2 bases, and 13 bases separated the two germline ends. The CDR3 has 16 amino acids. The CDR3 spells CASSLGAGAYTDTQYF. The CDR3 bases are TGTGCCAGCAGCTTAGGGGCGGGGGCCTACACAGATACGCAGTATTTT.

V is TRBV9 and J is TRBJ2-3; tentatively, D is TRBD1 or TRBD2 (6 bases each). Germline CDR1 and CDR2: SGDLS and YYNGEE. Trimming took 4 bases from V and 0 from J, leaving 15 bases between them. The CDR3 extends over 16 amino acids. In nucleotides, the CDR3 is TGTGCCAGCAGCCCACTCGGGGGCAAGAGCACAGATACGCAGTATTTT. This translates into CASSPLGGKSTDTQYF.

The V and J genes are TRBV10-2 and TRBJ2-7, with 10 bases aligning to TRBD1. The germline gives CDR1 WSHSY, CDR2 SAAADI. The CDR3 contains 14 residues. V lost 6 bases, J lost 3 bases, and 5 bases stayed unmatched. The chain's CDR3 is CASRPGQGLYEQYF. The CDR3 region has the DNA TGCGCCAGCAGGCCGGGACAGGGGCTCTACGAGCAGTACTTC.

The chain carries TRBV5-1 and TRBJ1-4; D may be TRBD1 (5 bases). The CDR3 extends over 14 amino acids. V was clipped by 3 bases and J by 3 bases, with 9 bases between them. The germline V gene encodes CDR1 SGHRS and CDR2 YFSETQ. CDR3: CASSSDSSNEKLFF. The CDR3 DNA is TGCGCCAGCAGCTCCGACAGCTCTAATGAAAAACTGTTTTTT.

This clone has only one observation. This chain joins TRBV5-4 and TRBJ1-2, with 10 positions matching TRBD1. V lost 3 bases and J lost 2; bases outside the gene matches: 4. This CDR3 has 15 amino acids. Germline V lookup: CDR1 SGHNT, CDR2 YYREEE (reference sequence). The CDR3 loop reads CASSYGQGGNYGYTF. Here the CDR3 DNA reads TGTGCCAGCAGCTACGGACAGGGGGGAAACTATGGCTACACCTTC.

The rearrangement joins TRBV7-2 to TRBJ2-1; 9 bases agree with TRBD1. This CDR3 contains 15 residues. V trimming: 5 bases; J trimming: 7 bases; junction bases outside the gene matches: 9. The V gene's germline CDR1 is SGHTA and CDR2 FQGNSA. The CDR3 protein is CASSLGTGKENEQFF. Written as DNA, the CDR3 is TGTGCCAGCAGCCTAGGGACAGGGAAGGAAAATGAGCAGTTCTTC.

The gene calls are TRBV29-1 and TRBJ1-2, with 8 bases matching TRBD1. J was trimmed by 2 bases and V by 0 bases; bases with no gene match: 5. The CDR3 contains 15 residues. Looked up from germline, CDR1 is SQVTM and CDR2 is ANQGSEA. DNA of the CDR3: TGCAGCGTTGAAGAGGGCCGGACAGGGAACTATGGCTACACCTTC. Translating it yields CSVEEGRTGNYGYTF. The complete variable domain, with remaining parts taken from reference TRBV29-1 and TRBJ1-2, reads SAVISQKPSRDICQRGTSLTIQCQVDSQVTMMFWYRQQPGQSLTLIATANQGSEATYESGFVIDKFPISRPNLTFSTLTVSNMSPEDSSIYLCSVEEGRTGNYGYTFGSGTRLTVV.

As regards this clone: Mismatch with germline at one junction end may stem from a read error. The J gene is TRBJ2-7, the V gene TRBV7-7; D may be TRBD2 (5 bases). Germline V gene sequence: CDR1 SSHAT, CDR2 FNYEAQ (reference sequence). This CDR3 comprises 12 residues. CDR3 nucleotide sequence: TGTGCTAGCAGCCCCCACGCGGGCGAGCAGTACTTC. Its translation: CASSPHAGEQYF.